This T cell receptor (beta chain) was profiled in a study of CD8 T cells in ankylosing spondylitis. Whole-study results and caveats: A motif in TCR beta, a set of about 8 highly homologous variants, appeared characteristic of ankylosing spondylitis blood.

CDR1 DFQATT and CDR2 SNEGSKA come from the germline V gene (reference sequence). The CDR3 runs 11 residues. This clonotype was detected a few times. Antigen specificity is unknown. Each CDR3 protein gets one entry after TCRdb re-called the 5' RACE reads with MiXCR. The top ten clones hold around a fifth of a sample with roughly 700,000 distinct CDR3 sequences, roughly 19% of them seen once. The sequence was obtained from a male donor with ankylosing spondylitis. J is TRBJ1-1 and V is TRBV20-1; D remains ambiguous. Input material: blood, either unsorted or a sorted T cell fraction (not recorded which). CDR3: CCSEGSTEAFF. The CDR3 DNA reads TGCTGCAGTGAGGGAAGCACTGAAGCTTTCTTT.